The present TCR beta chain was sequenced within a study of tumor and adjacent non-tumor tissue in lung cancer. A remark on this clonotype: A junction boundary mismatches the germline segment, possibly from a read error.

The library came from three nested PCR rounds adapted from ARM-PCR protocols. TCRdb passed the multiplex PCR reads through MiXCR, listing each CDR3 protein once. In the table there are roughly 140,000 distinct CDR3 sequences, roughly 70% of which are singletons. The template was RNA from unsorted bulk tissue. Germline CDR1 and CDR2: MNHEY and SVGAGI. The CDR3 spans 13 residues. This sequence originates from a man aged 55 to 70 with small cell lung cancer. The chain recombines TRBV6-5 with TRBJ1-1; D is ambiguous. The specimen sequenced was lung tumor tissue. The CDR3 loop reads CASSYHHGNETFF. The DNA for the CDR3 is TGTGCCAGCAGTTACCATCATGGTAATGAAACTTTCTTT.